A single sample gave rise to the 28 T cell receptor beta chains below, sequenced in a study of CXCR3-negative and CXCR3-positive naive CD8 T cells. The libraries of TRB cDNA were constructed through 5' RACE using UMI labels. Each CDR3 protein gets one entry in TCRdb, which reprocessed the 5' RACE reads and gives no DNA. The sample table includes some 130,000 distinct CDR3 sequences. Material: naive CXCR3- CD8+ T cells from blood. Subset denoted: CD45RO-CCR7+CD27+CD95- naive CD8+ T cells lacking CXCR3 (TNR3-). Receptors originate from a human donor in good health. Some clones in this sample may be carry-over from other donors' samples.

The rearrangement joins TRBV7-8 to TRBJ2-2; checking the TCRdb D call of TRBD1 is not possible without DNA. Germline lookup yields CDR1 SGHVS and CDR2 FQNEAQ. CDR3 length: 14 amino acids. Here the CDR3 reads CASRGQGSSGELFF.

V is TRBV9 and J is TRBJ2-4. The CDR3 is 15 amino acids. The germline V gene has CDR1 SGDLS and CDR2 YYNGEE. The CDR3 reads CASSVGGRISNIQYF.

The V gene is TRBV7-9, the J gene TRBJ2-1; TCRdb returns TRBD1, unconfirmable since there is no DNA. This CDR3 has 14 amino acids. Germline assignment: CDR1 SEHNR and CDR2 FQNEAQ (reference sequence). The CDR3 reads CASSRSGASAEQFF.

The chain combines TRBV20-1 with TRBJ2-1; lacking DNA, the TRBD1 call made by TCRdb goes unchecked. Germline lookup yields CDR1 DFQATT and CDR2 SNEGSKA (reference sequence). The CDR3 extends over 16 amino acids. The CDR3 is CSARDLYRDTYNEQFF.

The chain links TRBV12-2 to TRBJ1-2; the TRBD1 assignment by TCRdb is unverifiable without DNA. TRBV12-2 constitutes a pseudogene. The CDR3 runs 11 residues. The CDR3 loop reads CASRLGGGYTF.

This chain uses TRBV15 with TRBJ2-1. Germline V gene data show CDR1 as LNHNV and CDR2 as YYDKDF (reference sequence). The CDR3 sequence is 15 residues long. The CDR3 sequence is CATSSGGSRYNEQFF.

The chain combines TRBV7-6 with TRBJ2-1; TCRdb's D call of TRBD1 is untestable without DNA. CDR3 length: 15 amino acids. CDR1 and CDR2 from the germline V gene are SGHVS and FNYEAQ. The CDR3: CASSSPGLSYNEQFF.

The rearrangement links TRBV4-1 to TRBJ2-3. This CDR3 comprises 17 residues. Germline CDR1 is MGHRA and CDR2 is YSYEKL. CDR3 protein: CASSQDPLPASTDTQYF.

The V gene is TRBV11-2, the J gene TRBJ2-1; the TCRdb D gene call, TRBD2, has no DNA to confirm it. The CDR3 covers 19 residues. Per germline, CDR1 SGHAT and CDR2 FQNNGV. CDR3 sequence reads: CASSLGLAGASWDYNEQFF.

The J gene is TRBJ2-3, the V gene TRBV29-1; TCRdb indicates TRBD1, and absent DNA this call remains unverified. This CDR3 has 17 amino acids. CDR1 and CDR2 (germline): SQVTM, ANQGSEA. This chain's CDR3 is CSSLTGGASHSTDTQYF.

CDR3 amino acids: CSGEDGTDTQYF. The V and J genes are TRBV29-1 and TRBJ2-3; TCRdb lists TRBD2, though no DNA is available to test this call. The germline CDR1 and CDR2 sequences are SQVTM and ANQGSEA. The CDR3 totals 12 residues.

V and J are TRBV12-3 or TRBV12-4 and TRBJ2-3; TCRdb picks TRBD2, but there is no DNA to check that call. CDR3 length equals 17 residues. The CDR3 sequence is CASSLGGGGLSTDTQYF.

V is TRBV29-1 and J is TRBJ2-5; TCRdb proposes TRBD1, but this gene call is untestable without DNA. The CDR3 loop spans 11 amino acids. CDR1 is SQVTM, CDR2 ANQGSEA, per germline. This CDR3 is CSANREETQYF.

The V gene is TRBV7-9, the J gene TRBJ1-1; TCRdb designates TRBD1, a call that cannot be tested without DNA. The germline CDR1 and CDR2 sequences are SEHNR and FQNEAQ (reference sequence). CDR3 size: 13 residues. CDR3: CASSFGGGDEAFF.

The chain joins TRBV5-1 to TRBJ2-7. CDR1 is SGHRS and CDR2 is YFSETQ in the germline V gene. The CDR3 contains 15 residues. This CDR3 reads CASSLVAGTYYEQYF.

The CDR3 loop is CSVSVLEPGTQYF. This rearrangement joins TRBV29-1 to TRBJ2-5; TCRdb selects TRBD1, and the lack of DNA leaves this call unchecked. CDR3 length: 13 residues. CDR1 and CDR2 (germline): SQVTM, ANQGSEA.

V gene TRBV4-1 combines with J gene TRBJ2-7; TCRdb designates TRBD1, a call that cannot be tested without DNA. Germline V gene lookup returns CDR1 MGHRA and CDR2 YSYEKL. This CDR3 is 13 amino acids long. CDR3 amino acids: CASSHGQGDEQYF.

The V call is TRBV20-1, the J call TRBJ2-1. Germline V CDR1 and CDR2: DFQATT, SNEGSKA (reference sequence). There are 14 residues in the CDR3. Here the CDR3 reads CSAPDTGIDNEQFF.

Here the CDR3 reads CSVAGDRGRIPNYGYTF. The chain couples TRBV29-1 to TRBJ1-2; as DNA is missing, the TRBD1 call by TCRdb cannot be tested. Germline CDR1 reads SQVTM; CDR2 reads ANQGSEA. The CDR3 consists of 17 residues.

V is TRBV5-4 and J is TRBJ2-1; lacking DNA, the TRBD2 call made by TCRdb goes unchecked. CDR1 is SGHNT, CDR2 YYREEE, per germline (reference sequence). CDR3 length: 18 amino acids. The CDR3 region is CASSSGLAGDSSYNEQFF.

The V and J genes are TRBV7-6 and TRBJ1-1. This CDR3 contains 16 residues. Germline CDR1 reads SGHVS; CDR2 reads FNYEAQ. The CDR3 protein is CASSLTPDNTNTEAFF.

J is TRBJ2-2 and V is TRBV27; the D call of TRBD2 rests on TCRdb alone, since no DNA is present to check it. The length of the CDR3 is 18 residues. The germline CDR1 and CDR2 sequences are MNHEY and SMNVEV (reference sequence). The CDR3 here is CASSPPGLAGEPTGELFF.

This chain links TRBV5-1 with TRBJ1-2; the D call of TRBD1 rests on TCRdb alone, since no DNA is present to check it. This CDR3 is built from 14 residues. Germline V gene lookup returns CDR1 SGHRS and CDR2 YFSETQ. The CDR3: CASSYATGNYGYTF.

The chain has TRBV7-9 and TRBJ2-7. Germline V gene lookup returns CDR1 SEHNR and CDR2 FQNEAQ (reference sequence). The CDR3 sequence is 11 residues long. CDR3 residues: CASSLGPEQYF.

The chain recombines TRBV4-1 with TRBJ1-1; no DNA is available, so the TRBD1 call from TCRdb remains unchecked. Per germline, CDR1 MGHRA and CDR2 YSYEKL. The CDR3 runs 14 residues. CDR3 sequence: CASSQVTGGTEAFF.

J is TRBJ2-3 and V is TRBV10-3. This CDR3 is 11 amino acids long. CDR1 and CDR2 from the germline V gene are ENHRY and SYGVKD. CDR3: CAVSGTDTQYF.

The gene calls are TRBV6-1 and TRBJ2-4; TCRdb outputs TRBD1, but without DNA this stays unchecked. This CDR3 spans 18 amino acids. CDR1 is MNHNS and CDR2 is SASEGT in the germline V gene. The CDR3 spells CASSEEWRGGAVKNIQYF.

This chain uses TRBV6-2 or TRBV6-3 with TRBJ2-2; TCRdb picks TRBD2, but there is no DNA to check that call. Per the germline V gene, CDR1 is MNHEY and CDR2 is SVGEGT. The CDR3 covers 20 residues. CDR3 sequence: CASSYAKRQLAGQNTGELFF.